This record looks at one T cell receptor (beta chain) sequence and its context. What it binds is not known. CDR1 is GTSNPN and CDR2 is SVGIG in the germline V gene (reference sequence). The V end lost 8 bases, the J end lost 1 base, and 14 bases lay between the germline ends. This CDR3 is built from 13 residues. Amplification used 60 Vbeta primers and 13 Jbeta primers. Method: immunoSEQ multiplex PCR; TCRdb's copy keeps in-frame clones and lacks some. The sample gives about 120,000 clones, over 60% of which show up once; around 3% is in the top ten. The data are from a study of cytomegalovirus exposure and HLA in healthy donors. Study background: From approximately 170 million T cells, an earlier analysis saw approximately 110 million unique TCR beta sequences. Study findings and constraints: Reportedly, TCR beta sequences accurately predicted HLA-A and HLA-B alleles in most subjects. Analyses of presence and absence presupposed an approximately uniform sequencing depth across donors.

The chain combines TRBV30 with TRBJ1-1; D remains unclear. The source is a woman aged 25 to 45 in good health and CMV-seropositive. Material: PBMCs. The CDR3 bases are TGTGCCCTGACCGGGAGGTGGAACACTGAAGCTTTCTTT. Its translation: CALTGRWNTEAFF.